The 4 T cell receptor beta chains below were found in one sample sequenced in a study of PD-L1 blockade in urothelial cancer. Some clones are missing from TCRdb's copy, which holds only in-frame ones; the method was immunoSEQ multiplex PCR. The sample contains around 40,000 clones, around 33% of which appear only once. The specimen comprised tumor tissue, sampled before atezolizumab (anti-PD-L1) treatment. The receptors originated from a man between 60 and 75 years old with urothelial cancer.

This clone was seen only a few times. The chain joins TRBV19 to TRBJ2-3; 12 nucleotides align to TRBD1. Germline lookup yields CDR1 LNHDA and CDR2 SQIVND (reference sequence). CDR3 size: 16 residues. The ends lost 5 bases at V and 4 bases at J; junction bases unmatched: 7. CDR3 DNA: TGTGCCAGTAGTTTCCCGGGGACAGGGGGCCCAGATACGCAGTATTTT. Encoded protein: CASSFPGTGGPDTQYF.

In its sample, this clone was seen a few times. The V and J genes are TRBV5-1 and TRBJ2-7; 7 bases match TRBD1. Germline V lookup: CDR1 SGHRS, CDR2 YFSETQ. V shed 4 bases and J 3 bases; nucleotides not matched to a gene: 10. The CDR3 spans 15 residues. The CDR3 loop is CASSIRDSGLYEQYF. For the CDR3, the DNA is TGCGCCAGCAGCATCCGGGACAGTGGCCTCTACGAGCAGTACTTC.

The chain has TRBV19 and TRBJ1-2; TRBD1 is a possible D gene (6 bases). This CDR3 is built from 15 residues. Trimming shortened V by 3 bases and J by 0 bases, and 11 bases separated the two germline ends. Germline CDR1 is LNHDA and CDR2 is SQIVND (reference sequence). CDR3 region: CASSMPQGSNYGYTF. As DNA, the CDR3 is TGTGCCAGTAGTATGCCTCAGGGGTCTAACTATGGCTACACCTTC.

This chain connects TRBV4-1 to TRBJ2-1; 9 nucleotides align to TRBD1. The V and J ends lost 9 bases and 7 bases, in that order; junction bases with no gene match: 13. CDR1 MGHRA and CDR2 YSYEKL come from the germline V gene. The CDR3 runs to 15 residues. Here the CDR3 DNA reads TGCGCCAGTCCCAGGGACAGGGTTTCTTGGAATGAGCAGTTCTTC. Amino acids: CASPRDRVSWNEQFF.